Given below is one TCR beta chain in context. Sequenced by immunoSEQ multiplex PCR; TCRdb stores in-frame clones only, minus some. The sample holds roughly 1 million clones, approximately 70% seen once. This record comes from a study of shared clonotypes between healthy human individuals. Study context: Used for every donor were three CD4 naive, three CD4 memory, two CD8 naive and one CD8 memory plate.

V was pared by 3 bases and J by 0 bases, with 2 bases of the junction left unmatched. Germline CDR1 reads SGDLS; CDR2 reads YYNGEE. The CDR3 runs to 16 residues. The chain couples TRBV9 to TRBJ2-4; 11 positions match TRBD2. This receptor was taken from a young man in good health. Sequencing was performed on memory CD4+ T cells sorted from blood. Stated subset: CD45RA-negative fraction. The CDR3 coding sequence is TGTGCCAGCAGCGCGGGACTAGCGGTAGCCAAAAACATTCAGTACTTC. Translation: CASSAGLAVAKNIQYF.